A few counts support the clone carrying this T cell receptor (beta chain). Antigen specificity is unknown. UMIs were added to TCR cDNA along with a universal primer site when it was made by 5'RACE template switching. MiXCR, run by TCRdb on the 5' RACE reads, gives a single entry per CDR3 protein. Of 450,000 to 550,000 distinct CDR3 sequences listed, just over 20% are singletons. This record belongs to a study of T cells after yellow fever vaccination. Whole-study results and caveats: Most primary-vaccination clones reappeared after the booster (more than 95% CD4, roughly 90% CD8).

V was trimmed by 3 bases and J by 0 bases, leaving 5 bases between them. The CDR3 is made up of 13 amino acids. Germline CDR1 and CDR2: LNHNV and YYDKDF (reference sequence). The sample in question was PBMCs, obtained 21 days after the first yellow fever vaccination. The clonotype originates from a man aged 18 to 30 who received the YFV17D yellow fever vaccine. The rearrangement links TRBV15 to TRBJ1-2, with a weak D call TRBD1 (5 bases). The DNA for the CDR3 is TGTGCCACCAGCAGGACAGCTAACTATGGCTACACCTTC. Protein product: CATSRTANYGYTF.